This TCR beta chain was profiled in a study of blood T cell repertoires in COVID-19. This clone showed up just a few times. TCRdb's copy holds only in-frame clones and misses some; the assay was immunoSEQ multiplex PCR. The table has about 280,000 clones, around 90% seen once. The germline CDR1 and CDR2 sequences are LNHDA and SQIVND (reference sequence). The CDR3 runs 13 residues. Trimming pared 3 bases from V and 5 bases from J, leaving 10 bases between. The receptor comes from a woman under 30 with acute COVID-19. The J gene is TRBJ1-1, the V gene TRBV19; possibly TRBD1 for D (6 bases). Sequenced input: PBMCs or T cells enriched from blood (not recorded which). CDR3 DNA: TGTGCCAGTAGTATTGCGGGGGCGACTGAAGCTTTCTTT. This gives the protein CASSIAGATEAFF.